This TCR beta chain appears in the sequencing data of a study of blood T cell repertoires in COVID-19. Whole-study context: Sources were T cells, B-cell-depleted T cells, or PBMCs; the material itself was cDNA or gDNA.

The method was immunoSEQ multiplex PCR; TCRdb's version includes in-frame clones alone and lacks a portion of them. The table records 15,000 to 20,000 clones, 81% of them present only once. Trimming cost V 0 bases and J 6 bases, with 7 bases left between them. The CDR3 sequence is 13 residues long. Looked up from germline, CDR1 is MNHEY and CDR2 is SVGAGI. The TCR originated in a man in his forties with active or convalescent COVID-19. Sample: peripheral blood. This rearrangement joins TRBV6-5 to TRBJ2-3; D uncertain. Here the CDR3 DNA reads TGTGCCAGCAGTTACTCGAGGCCCGATACGCAGTATTTT. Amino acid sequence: CASSYSRPDTQYF.